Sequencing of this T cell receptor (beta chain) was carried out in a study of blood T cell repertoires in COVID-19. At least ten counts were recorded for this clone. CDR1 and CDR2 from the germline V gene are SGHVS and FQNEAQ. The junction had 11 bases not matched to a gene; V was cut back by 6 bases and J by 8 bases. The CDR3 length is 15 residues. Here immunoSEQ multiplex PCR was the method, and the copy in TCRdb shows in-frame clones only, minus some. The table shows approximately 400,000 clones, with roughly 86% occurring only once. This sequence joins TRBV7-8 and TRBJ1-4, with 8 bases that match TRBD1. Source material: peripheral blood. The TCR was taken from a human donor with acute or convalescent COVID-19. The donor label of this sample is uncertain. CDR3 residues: CASRIDRGGGEKLFF. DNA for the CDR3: TGTGCCAGCAGAATCGACAGGGGAGGCGGGGAAAAACTGTTTTTT.